Listed here are 9 T cell receptor beta chains from one sample, sequenced in a study of blood T cell repertoires in COVID-19. Method: immunoSEQ multiplex PCR; TCRdb's copy keeps in-frame clones and lacks some. The table includes about 130,000 clones, around four fifths detected once. The sequenced sample consisted of peripheral blood. These receptors all come from a man in his sixties with acute or convalescent COVID-19.

The chain couples TRBV23-1 to TRBJ1-5; the match to TRBD1 covers 7 bases. TRBV23-1 is recorded as an ORF, its role being uncertain. J lost 9 bases, V lost 8 bases, and 13 bases had no gene match. The CDR3 has 14 amino acids. The CDR3 DNA is TGCGCCAGCCCCTACCTCCAGGGGGTCGGGCCCCAGCATTTT. Its translation: CASPYLQGVGPQHF.

V gene TRBV28 combines with J gene TRBJ1-5; unclear D gene. Trimming cost V 1 base and J 0 bases, with 7 bases left between them. The germline V gene encodes CDR1 MDHEN and CDR2 SYDVKM. The CDR3 has 15 amino acids. The CDR3 here is CASSLFGASNQPQHF. In DNA, the CDR3 is TGTGCCAGCAGTTTATTCGGAGCTAGCAATCAGCCCCAGCATTTT.

The chain's CDR3 is CASSGPWGQGVTDTQYF. CDR3 nucleotides: TGTGCCAGCAGCGGACCATGGGGCCAGGGCGTCACAGATACGCAGTATTTT. The J gene is TRBJ2-3, the V gene TRBV7-6; maybe TRBD1 (5 bases). The CDR3 contains 17 residues. From germline, CDR1 is SGHVS and CDR2 FNYEAQ. V was shortened by 5 bases and J by 2 bases, with 20 bases between the two germline ends.

The chain couples TRBV3-1 (or the pseudogene TRBV3-2) to TRBJ2-1, with 9 bases identical to TRBD1. Germline V gene data show CDR1 as LGHDT and CDR2 as YNNKEL (reference sequence). This CDR3 has 14 amino acids. J was trimmed by 8 bases and V by 4 bases; bases with no gene match: 6. DNA of the CDR3: TGTGCCAGCAGCCCGTTAGACAGGGGGGATGAGCAGTTCTTC. Residues: CASSPLDRGDEQFF.

For the CDR3, the DNA is TGTGCCAGCACCTTGGGACAGATTAATTCACCCCTCCACTTT. Its protein product is CASTLGQINSPLHF. V and J are TRBV4-2 and TRBJ1-6, with 7 positions matching TRBD1. In germline, CDR1 is LGHNA, CDR2 YNFKEQ. CDR3 length equals 14 residues. Germline trimming cut 7 bases from V and 6 bases from J; bases unmatched to any gene: 6.

This clone was counted a single time. The gene calls are TRBV12-3 or TRBV12-4 and TRBJ1-2; 8 bases agree with TRBD1. The CDR3 extends over 13 amino acids. Trimming cost V 6 bases and J 8 bases; bases outside gene matches: 8. The chain's CDR3 is CASSQRQGLGYTF. The CDR3 region has the DNA TGTGCCAGCAGCCAACGACAGGGGCTCGGCTACACCTTC.

The V call is TRBV11-2, the J call TRBJ2-3; 12 nucleotides agree with TRBD2. CDR1 SGHAT and CDR2 FQNNGV come from the germline V gene. This CDR3 contains 16 residues. V lost 1 base and J lost 6; bases outside the gene matches: 5. Here the CDR3 DNA reads TGTGCCAGCAGCTTAGTGACTAGCGGGAGCAAGGATACGCAGTATTTT. It yields the protein CASSLVTSGSKDTQYF. The full variable domain, with the rest looked up from reference TRBV11-2 and TRBJ2-3, is EAGVAQSPRYKIIEKRQSVAFWCNPISGHATLYWYQQILGQGPKLLIQFQNNGVVDDSQLPKDRFSAERLKGVDSTLKIQPAKLEDSAVYLCASSLVTSGSKDTQYFGPGTRLTVL.

Worth noting for this clone: The same CDR3 can be traced to other DNA sequences in this sample. J is TRBJ2-6 and V is TRBV2; D is uncertain. This CDR3 has 14 amino acids. CDR1 is SNHLY and CDR2 is FYNNEI in the germline V gene. V dropped 4 bases and J dropped 4 bases, with 8 bases sitting between them. The CDR3 DNA reads TGTGCCAGCAGTGTGAGTTCCGGGGCCAACGTCCTGACTTTC. Amino acid sequence: CASSVSSGANVLTF.

This clone was counted only a few times. The chain links TRBV7-9 to TRBJ2-3; D perhaps matches TRBD1 (6 bases). The CDR3 is made up of 16 amino acids. In germline, CDR1 is SEHNR, CDR2 FQNEAQ (reference sequence). Trimming pared 1 base from V and 2 bases from J, leaving 13 bases between. The CDR3 nucleotides read TGTGCCAGCAGCTTAGGGGTCAGGGGTGTCACAGATACGCAGTATTTT. This translates into CASSLGVRGVTDTQYF. Based on the CDR3 plus reference TRBV7-9 and TRBJ2-3, the full variable domain is DTGVSQNPRHKITKRGQNVTFRCDPISEHNRLYWYRQTLGQGPEFLTYFQNEAQLEKSRLLSDRFSAERPKGSFSTLEIQRTEQGDSAMYLCASSLGVRGVTDTQYFGPGTRLTVL.